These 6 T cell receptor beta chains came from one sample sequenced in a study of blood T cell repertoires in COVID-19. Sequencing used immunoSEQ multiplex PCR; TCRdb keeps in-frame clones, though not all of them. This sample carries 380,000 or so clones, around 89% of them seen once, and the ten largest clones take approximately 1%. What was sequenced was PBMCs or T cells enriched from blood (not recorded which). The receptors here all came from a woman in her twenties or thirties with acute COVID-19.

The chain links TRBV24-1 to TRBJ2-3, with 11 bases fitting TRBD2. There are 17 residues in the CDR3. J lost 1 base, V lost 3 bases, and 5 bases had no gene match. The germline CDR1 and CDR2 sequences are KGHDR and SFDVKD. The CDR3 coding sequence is TGTGCCACCAGTGATATCCTAGCGGGGGGTGGCACAGATACGCAGTATTTT. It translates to CATSDILAGGGTDTQYF.

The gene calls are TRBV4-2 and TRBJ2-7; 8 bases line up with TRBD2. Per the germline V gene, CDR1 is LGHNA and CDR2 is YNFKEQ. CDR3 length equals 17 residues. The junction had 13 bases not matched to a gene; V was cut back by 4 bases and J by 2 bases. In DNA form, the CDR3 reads TGTGCCAGCAGCCCCGAAATTGCGGGGGGAAATGCCTACGAGCAGTACTTC. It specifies CASSPEIAGGNAYEQYF.

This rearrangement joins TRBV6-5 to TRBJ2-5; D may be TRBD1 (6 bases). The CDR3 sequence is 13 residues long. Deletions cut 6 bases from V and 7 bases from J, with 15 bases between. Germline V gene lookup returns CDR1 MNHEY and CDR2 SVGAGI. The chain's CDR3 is CASRSTGWGTQYF. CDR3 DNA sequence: TGTGCCAGCAGATCAACAGGGTGGGGGACCCAGTACTTC.

The CDR3 region has the DNA TGTGCCAGCAGCCCAGCGGGGGTGGTTCGGGAAAAACTGTTTTTT. This encodes CASSPAGVVREKLFF. This chain links TRBV7-9 with TRBJ1-4; D may be TRBD1 (5 bases). The germline V gene encodes CDR1 SEHNR and CDR2 FQNEAQ (reference sequence). V lost 5 bases and J 8 bases, leaving 18 bases between the germline ends. The CDR3 has 15 residues.

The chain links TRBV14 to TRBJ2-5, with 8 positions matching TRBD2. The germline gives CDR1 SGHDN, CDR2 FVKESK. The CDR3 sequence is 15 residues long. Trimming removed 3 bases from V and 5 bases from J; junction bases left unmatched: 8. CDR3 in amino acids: CASSHVRGLEETQYF. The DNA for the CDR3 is TGTGCCAGCAGCCACGTCCGGGGACTAGAGGAGACCCAGTACTTC.

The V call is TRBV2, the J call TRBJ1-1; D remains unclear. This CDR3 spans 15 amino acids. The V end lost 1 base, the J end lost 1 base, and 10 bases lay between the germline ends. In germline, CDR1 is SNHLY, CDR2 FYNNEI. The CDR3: CASSEGGASNTEAFF. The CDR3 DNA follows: TGTGCCAGCAGTGAAGGAGGAGCCTCGAACACTGAAGCTTTCTTT.